This entry features one T cell receptor beta chain sequence. Its cognate antigen is unknown. Amplified TCR beta CDR3 regions came from RNA transcripts. First-round RT-PCR targeting the TCR CDR3 was performed with the HTBI primer set. From the multiplex PCR reads, TCRdb called clonotypes with MiXCR, one entry per CDR3 protein. Of approximately 520,000 distinct CDR3 sequences in the sample, less than 25% were seen once. This sample stems from a study of T cells in Graves' hyperthyroidism and ophthalmopathy. Study outcomes and limitations: Most clonotypes that expanded in the thyroid above 0.001 also showed up in blood.

Recently diagnosed hyperthyroidism of less than 2 months' duration affected patients aged 18 to 65. The authors took PBMCs from 10 ml fresh peripheral blood. Unmatched junction bases numbered 9, after V lost 6 bases and J lost 4 bases. CDR3 size: 15 residues. Germline V lookup: CDR1 MNHNS, CDR2 SASEGT. The chain recombines TRBV6-1 with TRBJ2-7, with 10 bases that match TRBD2. The TCR was taken from a young man with Graves' hyperthyroidism. The sample comprised blood. CDR3 region: CASSHRTSGYYEQYF. Written as DNA, the CDR3 is TGTGCCAGCAGCCACCGGACTAGCGGATATTACGAGCAGTACTTC.